The 21 T cell receptor beta chains given below trace back to one sample, sequenced in a study of molecular identifiers for immune sequencing clone quantification. TCRdb reanalysed the PCR reads using MiXCR and keeps one entry per CDR3 protein. The sample has more than 550,000 distinct CDR3 sequences, roughly 23% seen once; the top ten hold around 0.78%. Sequencing was performed on naive CD8+ T cells from blood, with Jurkat cell RNA spiked in. Regarding subset: FACS-sorted CD8+CD4-CCR7+CD45RA+ naive T cells. Receptor source: a human donor in good health. Some libraries in this study had Jurkat cell RNA spiked in.

At least ten counts were recorded for this clonotype. This chain joins TRBV7-9 and TRBJ1-5; D unresolved. The V end lost 1 base, the J end lost 4 bases, and 11 bases lay between the germline ends. The CDR3 is made up of 15 amino acids. Germline CDR1 reads SEHNR; CDR2 reads FQNEAQ (reference sequence). The CDR3 protein is CASSLGAAGNQPQHF. The CDR3, as DNA: TGTGCCAGCAGCTTAGGGGCCGCAGGTAATCAGCCCCAGCATTTT.

This clonotype was picked up many times. This chain uses TRBV5-1 with TRBJ2-3, with 7 bases matching TRBD1. Trimming cost V 3 bases and J 5 bases; bases outside gene matches: 12. CDR1 SGHRS and CDR2 YFSETQ come from the germline V gene. This CDR3 region has 16 residues. DNA of the CDR3: TGCGCCAGCAGCTATTTTACAGGGGACCTCGAAGATACGCAGTATTTT. It is translated as CASSYFTGDLEDTQYF.

This clonotype was observed a few times. This CDR3 is CAWSVKGASYEQYF. The CDR3 DNA follows: TGTGCCTGGAGTGTAAAGGGGGCCTCCTACGAGCAGTACTTC. The V call is TRBV30, the J call TRBJ2-7, with TRBD1 matching over 7 bases. Germline V gene lookup returns CDR1 GTSNPN and CDR2 SVGIG (reference sequence). The CDR3 sequence is 14 residues long. With 0 bases clipped from V and 0 bases from J, the junction kept 2 bases outside the gene matches.

In its sample, this clonotype was seen a few times. The chain combines TRBV24-1 with TRBJ1-2, with D possibly matching TRBD1 (6 bases). This CDR3 comprises 13 residues. CDR1 KGHDR and CDR2 SFDVKD come from the germline V gene. The germline V and J ends were trimmed by 4 bases and 14 bases, with 19 bases remaining between them. The CDR3 here is CATSDGGVGPSTF. CDR3 nucleotide sequence: TGTGCCACCAGTGACGGGGGCGTGGGCCCAAGTACCTTC.

This clonotype was counted between two and nine times. For the CDR3, the DNA is TGCGCCAGCAGCCTTTCCCCCGAGACCGGTCAGCCCCAGCATTTT. Amino acid sequence: CASSLSPETGQPQHF. The rearrangement joins TRBV4-1 to TRBJ1-5; D unclear. V lost 4 bases to trimming and J lost 6 bases, with 16 bases between them. The CDR3 has 15 residues. Germline V gene data show CDR1 as MGHRA and CDR2 as YSYEKL.

This clonotype has more than one count but fewer than ten. V and J are TRBV20-1 and TRBJ2-7; D not certain. This CDR3 has 13 residues. V was pared by 3 bases and J by 0 bases, with 9 bases between. Germline V lookup: CDR1 DFQATT, CDR2 SNEGSKA (reference sequence). CDR3 bases: TGCAGTGCTAGTTCTAGGTTCTCCTACGAGCAGTACTTC. Translating it yields CSASSRFSYEQYF.

This clonotype has a count of ten or more. V usage is TRBV7-2 and J usage is TRBJ2-5; 8 positions agree with TRBD1. J lost 4 bases, V lost 5 bases, and 12 bases had no gene match. The CDR3 is 16 residues long. The germline CDR1 and CDR2 sequences are SGHTA and FQGNSA. The CDR3 region is CASSPMWGQVGETQYF. The CDR3 bases are TGTGCCAGCAGCCCTATGTGGGGACAGGTCGGAGAGACCCAGTACTTC.

This clonotype was seen at least ten times. The chain uses TRBV7-9 and TRBJ1-6; TRBD1 might be the D (5 bases). V lost 2 bases and J 7 bases, leaving 6 bases between the germline ends. CDR1 and CDR2 from the germline V gene are SEHNR and FQNEAQ (reference sequence). The CDR3 runs to 13 residues. CDR3: CASSLRGNSPLHF. The CDR3 DNA is TGTGCCAGCAGCTTACGGGGGAATTCACCCCTCCACTTT.

There are many counts of this clonotype. The genes are TRBV7-2 and TRBJ1-3, with D unresolved. The CDR3 loop spans 14 amino acids. CDR1 SGHTA and CDR2 FQGNSA come from the germline V gene. V shed 2 bases and J shed 7 bases, with 12 bases lying between them. CDR3 sequence (DNA): TGTGCCAGCAGCTTAAGTCCCCCGGGGAACACCATATATTTT. It codes for CASSLSPPGNTIYF.

The count of this clonotype is one. A junction boundary mismatches the germline segment, possibly from a read error. The rearrangement links TRBV18 to TRBJ2-5, with D tentatively TRBD2 (5 bases). The CDR3 has 15 residues. Germline V lookup: CDR1 KGHSH, CDR2 LQKENI. DNA for the CDR3: TGTGCCAGCCCACCGGAGGTCCAATTAGCGGAGACCCAGTACTTC. This sequence encodes CASPPEVQLAETQYF. The full variable domain, rest sourced from reference TRBV18 and TRBJ2-5, is NAGVMQNPRHLVRRRGQEARLRCSPMKGHSHVYWYRQLPEEGLKFMVYLQKENIIDESGMPKERFSAEFPKEGPSILRIQQVVRGDSAAYFCASPPEVQLAETQYFGPGTRLLVL.

There are many counts of this clonotype. J is TRBJ2-3 and V is TRBV30; D is uncertain. CDR3 length: 11 residues. Germline-derived CDR1 and CDR2 are GTSNPN and SVGIG (reference sequence). V gave up 2 bases and J gave up 3 bases, with 3 bases separating them. CDR3 amino acids: CAWSQTDTQYF. In DNA, the CDR3 is TGTGCCTGGAGTCAGACAGATACGCAGTATTTT.

This clonotype was found many times. The rearrangement uses TRBV29-1 and TRBJ2-7; TRBD2 matches at 7 bases. Germline V lookup: CDR1 SQVTM, CDR2 ANQGSEA. The CDR3 covers 14 residues. The ends lost 5 bases at V and 3 bases at J; junction bases unmatched: 10. In DNA, the CDR3 is TGCAGCGTTATCTTGAGCGGGAAGTTCTACGAGCAGTACTTC. Its protein product is CSVILSGKFYEQYF.

The chain links TRBV19 to TRBJ1-1; D might be TRBD1 (5 bases). The CDR3 spans 12 residues. The germline V gene encodes CDR1 LNHDA and CDR2 SQIVND (reference sequence). Trimming removed 6 bases at V and 4 bases at J, with 9 bases between. The CDR3 reads CASSPGATEAFF. The DNA for the CDR3 is TGTGCCAGTAGCCCTGGGGCCACTGAAGCTTTCTTT.

For this clonotype: A much bigger clone sits one base away, suggesting this may be a read error. This sequence joins TRBV4-3 and TRBJ1-1; TRBD1 might be the D (5 bases). The V gene's germline CDR1 is LGHNA and CDR2 YSLEER. V shed 3 bases and J shed 6 bases, with 17 bases lying between them. CDR3 length: 15 residues. CDR3 bases: TGCGCCAGCAGCCATCCTGGGTCGGGGACTCCTGAAGCTTTCTTT. Encoded protein: CASSHPGSGTPEAFF.

This clonotype showed up many times. The chain combines TRBV4-3 with TRBJ2-7; 9 bases map to TRBD2. Germline values: CDR1 LGHNA, CDR2 YSLEER. The CDR3 totals 15 residues. The ends lost 0 bases at V and 0 bases at J; junction bases unmatched: 0. The CDR3, as DNA: TGCGCCAGCAGCCAAGATAGCGGGAGCTCCTACGAGCAGTACTTC. This gives the protein CASSQDSGSSYEQYF.

This clonotype has ten or more counts. This rearrangement joins TRBV7-9 to TRBJ2-7, with D tentatively TRBD1 or TRBD2 (5 bases each). V dropped 5 bases and J dropped 6 bases, with 17 bases sitting between them. The length of the CDR3 is 14 residues. Germline V gene sequence: CDR1 SEHNR, CDR2 FQNEAQ (reference sequence). The CDR3 is CASSPTQGPGEQYF. Written as DNA, the CDR3 is TGTGCCAGCAGCCCCACCCAGGGACCGGGCGAGCAGTACTTC.

The sample holds many counts of this clonotype. The rearrangement joins TRBV29-1 to TRBJ2-2, with TRBD2 as a possible D gene (5 bases). Germline CDR1 is SQVTM and CDR2 is ANQGSEA. CDR3 length: 14 residues. Trimming removed 6 bases from V and 4 bases from J, with 15 bases in between. The CDR3 nucleotides are TGCAGCGTAGGGTCTGACCGGGGCACCGGGGAGCTGTTTTTT. This translates into CSVGSDRGTGELFF.

The chain recombines TRBV7-9 with TRBJ2-7; D perhaps matches TRBD1 (6 bases). Germline values: CDR1 SEHNR, CDR2 FQNEAQ (reference sequence). V gave up 4 bases and J gave up 6 bases, with 13 bases separating them. The CDR3 runs 13 residues. The CDR3 sequence is CASSSGTISEQYF. The DNA of the CDR3 is TGTGCCAGCAGCTCCGGGACAATTAGCGAGCAGTACTTC.

This clonotype was seen once. A much larger clone differs by one base, so this may be a read error. V and J are TRBV3-1 and TRBJ1-1, with a tentative D call TRBD1 (5 bases). This CDR3 is built from 15 residues. V shed 0 bases and J shed 3 bases, with 11 bases lying between them. The germline gives CDR1 LGHDT, CDR2 YNNKEL (reference sequence). The CDR3 region has the DNA TGTGCCAGCAGCCAAGATGACGGGGGGGACACTGAAGCTTTCTTT. As protein: CASSQDDGGDTEAFF.

This clonotype was observed many times. The V gene is TRBV29-1, the J gene TRBJ1-2; TRBD1 aligns across 7 bases. The CDR3 totals 11 residues. Germline assignment: CDR1 SQVTM and CDR2 ANQGSEA. The V and J ends lost 4 bases and 5 bases, in that order; junction bases with no gene match: 1. CDR3 bases: TGCAGCGTTGGACAGGGTTATGGCTACACCTTC. This sequence encodes CSVGQGYGYTF.

The CDR3 reads CASSQDVTGNTEAFF. In nucleotides, the CDR3 is TGCGCCAGCAGCCAAGATGTGACGGGGAACACTGAAGCTTTCTTT. This chain uses TRBV4-3 with TRBJ1-1; D is uncertain. Germline values: CDR1 LGHNA, CDR2 YSLEER. The CDR3 totals 15 residues. Trimming cost V 0 bases and J 1 base, with 9 bases left between them.